A single sample is the source of the 25 T cell receptor beta chains below, sequenced in a study of radiotherapy plus CTLA-4 blockade in lung cancer. Repertoires were generated with immunoSEQ multiplex PCR, while TCRdb's copy carries only in-frame clones and drops some. Of 20,000 to 25,000 clones listed, about three quarters were seen once; the top ten hold about 3.9%. This specimen consisted of peripheral blood, obtained from a patient treated with radiotherapy plus ipilimumab. All receptors derive from a human donor with non-small cell lung cancer who had stable disease on radiotherapy plus ipilimumab.

V gene TRBV7-6 combines with J gene TRBJ2-5; D might be TRBD2 (5 bases). There are 13 residues in the CDR3. Trimming shortened V by 1 base and J by 5 bases, and 8 bases separated the two germline ends. The germline V gene has CDR1 SGHVS and CDR2 FNYEAQ. The CDR3 coding sequence is TGTGCCAGCAGCTTAGTACTAGGGGAGACCCAGTACTTC. The encoded protein is CASSLVLGETQYF. The whole variable domain, remainder taken from reference TRBV7-6 and TRBJ2-5, is GAGVSQSPRYKVTKRGQDVALRCDPISGHVSLYWYRQALGQGPEFLTYFNYEAQQDKSGLPNDRFSAERPEGSISTLTIQRTEQRDSAMYRCASSLVLGETQYFGPGTRLLVL.

The rearrangement joins TRBV7-8 to TRBJ1-1; tentatively, D is TRBD1 (6 bases). This CDR3 has 15 amino acids. Germline values: CDR1 SGHVS, CDR2 FQNEAQ. Trimming left V 1 base short and J 0 bases short, with 9 bases between. For the CDR3, the DNA is TGTGCCAGCAGCTTAGTGGACAGAATGAACACTGAAGCTTTCTTT. Translated, it gives CASSLVDRMNTEAFF.

This chain uses TRBV5-4 with TRBJ2-5, with D possibly being TRBD2 (5 bases). CDR1 is SGHNT and CDR2 is YYREEE in the germline V gene (reference sequence). The CDR3 loop spans 14 amino acids. Trimming pared 2 bases from V and 4 bases from J, leaving 12 bases between. In DNA form, the CDR3 reads TGTGCCAGCAGCTTAGGAGGTCCTTCAGAGACCCAGTACTTC. Protein product: CASSLGGPSETQYF.

The chain has TRBV7-9 and TRBJ2-1; TRBD2 is a possible D gene (5 bases). V lost 1 base and J 8 bases, leaving 15 bases between the germline ends. Germline CDR1 and CDR2: SEHNR and FQNEAQ (reference sequence). The CDR3 has 15 residues. The CDR3 nucleotides are TGTGCCAGCAGCTTAGTGGGTCCACCGCGGGATGAGCAGTTCTTC. Its protein product is CASSLVGPPRDEQFF.

The chain carries TRBV11-1 and TRBJ1-1; the D is unclear. Looked up from germline, CDR1 is SGHAT and CDR2 is FQDESV (reference sequence). The CDR3 totals 14 residues. Trimming cost V 1 base and J 10 bases, with 16 bases left between them. The CDR3: CASSLGSAGSGAFF. The CDR3, as DNA: TGTGCCAGCAGCTTAGGTTCTGCGGGCTCGGGAGCTTTCTTT.

In this sample, this clone is medium-sized (0.01 to 0.1%). V is TRBV5-6 and J is TRBJ2-7; 7 bases line up with TRBD1. The CDR3 covers 13 residues. Germline values: CDR1 SGHDT, CDR2 YYEEEE. With V trimmed by 4 bases and J by 2 bases, 3 bases remained unmatched. The CDR3 DNA sequence: TGTGCCAGCAGCGTGGGACAGACCTACGAGCAGTACTTC. Its translation: CASSVGQTYEQYF.

V and J are TRBV7-8 and TRBJ2-2; 9 positions match TRBD1. Germline trimming cut 8 bases from V and 5 bases from J; bases unmatched to any gene: 6. Germline V lookup: CDR1 SGHVS, CDR2 FQNEAQ. The CDR3 runs to 14 residues. CDR3 region: CASSHRGRTGELFF. CDR3 nucleotides: TGTGCCAGCTCACACAGGGGGCGGACCGGGGAGCTGTTTTTT.

The rearrangement uses TRBV9 and TRBJ2-3; 7 nucleotides match TRBD2. CDR1 and CDR2 from the germline V gene are SGDLS and YYNGEE. Germline trimming cut 6 bases from V and 2 bases from J; bases unmatched to any gene: 6. The CDR3 length is 14 residues. The CDR3 coding sequence is TGTGCCAGCAATTTTCGGGGGGTCACAGATACGCAGTATTTT. This codes for CASNFRGVTDTQYF.

The chain joins TRBV7-2 to TRBJ2-1, with D possibly being TRBD1 (6 bases). The CDR3 is made up of 14 amino acids. Trimming left V 5 bases short and J 3 bases short, with 11 bases between. CDR1 and CDR2 (germline): SGHTA, FQGNSA. This CDR3 is CASSVRGVYNEQFF. CDR3 nucleotide sequence: TGTGCCAGCAGCGTCAGGGGTGTCTACAATGAGCAGTTCTTC.

The chain recombines TRBV19 with TRBJ2-3; D is undetermined. CDR1 LNHDA and CDR2 SQIVND come from the germline V gene (reference sequence). Between the trimmed V and J ends, which lost 5 bases and 6 bases, there was a span of 9 bases. The CDR3 spans 12 residues. DNA of the CDR3: TGTGCCAGTAGTTTCCCCCCCGATACGCAGTATTTT. Protein product: CASSFPPDTQYF.

This rearrangement joins TRBV5-1 to TRBJ2-3; D possibly corresponds to TRBD2 (5 bases). The CDR3 totals 15 residues. Germline CDR1 and CDR2: SGHRS and YFSETQ. The V gene lost 0 bases and the J gene lost 1 base, with 9 bases spanning the gap. CDR3 residues: CASSLGGYGTDTQYF. The CDR3 region has the DNA TGCGCCAGCAGCTTGGGCGGGTATGGCACAGATACGCAGTATTTT.

This sequence joins TRBV7-9 and TRBJ2-7; D is ambiguous. Between the trimmed V and J ends, which lost 2 bases and 3 bases, there was a span of 5 bases. Germline CDR1 is SEHNR and CDR2 is FQNEAQ (reference sequence). The CDR3 is made up of 12 amino acids. CDR3 nucleotide sequence: TGTGCCAGCAGCTTACGGCTCTACGAGCAGTACTTC. Translating it yields CASSLRLYEQYF.

Only a few counts were recorded for this clone. The CDR3 bases are TGTGCCAGCAGCTTAGGACAGAACACTGAAGCTTTCTTT. Translation gives CASSLGQNTEAFF. The V and J genes are TRBV7-2 and TRBJ1-1; unclear D gene. V was pared by 1 base and J by 1 base, with 4 bases between. The CDR3 runs to 13 residues. Per the germline V gene, CDR1 is SGHTA and CDR2 is FQGNSA.

The genes are TRBV14 and TRBJ2-3, with D perhaps matching TRBD2 (6 bases). Per the germline V gene, CDR1 is SGHDN and CDR2 is FVKESK. V was clipped by 5 bases and J by 0 bases, with 12 bases between them. This CDR3 spans 15 amino acids. CDR3 sequence (DNA): TGTGCCAGCAGCTTCGAAGGGACTAGCACAGATACGCAGTATTTT. Translating gives CASSFEGTSTDTQYF. The variable domain in full, with the rest retrieved from reference TRBV14 and TRBJ2-3, is EAGVTQFPSHSVIEKGQTVTLRCDPISGHDNLYWYRRVMGKEIKFLLHFVKESKQDESGMPNNRFLAERTGGTYSTLKVQPAELEDSGVYFCASSFEGTSTDTQYFGPGTRLTVL.

The chain employs TRBV18 and TRBJ2-3; the match to TRBD2 covers 8 bases. Germline trimming cut 0 bases from V and 7 bases from J; bases unmatched to any gene: 9. Germline V gives CDR1 KGHSH, CDR2 LQKENI. There are 16 residues in the CDR3. CDR3 in DNA: TGTGCCAGCTCACCACCCGGGGGGGCCCAGTCGAATACGCAGTATTTT. This codes for CASSPPGGAQSNTQYF. The variable domain in full, with the rest retrieved from reference TRBV18 and TRBJ2-3, is NAGVMQNPRHLVRRRGQEARLRCSPMKGHSHVYWYRQLPEEGLKFMVYLQKENIIDESGMPKERFSAEFPKEGPSILRIQQVVRGDSAAYFCASSPPGGAQSNTQYFGPGTRLTVL.

The rearrangement uses TRBV6-1 and TRBJ2-7; TRBD1 matches at 7 bases. The CDR3 is 15 amino acids. Trimming took 4 bases from V and 0 from J; bases not matched to a gene: 6. CDR1 and CDR2 from the germline V gene are MNHNS and SASEGT. This CDR3 reads CASSVSWDSSYEQYF. The CDR3 DNA reads as TGTGCCAGCAGTGTTAGTTGGGACAGCTCCTACGAGCAGTACTTC.

The rearrangement links TRBV6-5 to TRBJ1-2; D remains ambiguous. The CDR3 contains 14 residues. Trimming shortened V by 2 bases and J by 0 bases, and 7 bases separated the two germline ends. Germline lookup yields CDR1 MNHEY and CDR2 SVGAGI. Here the CDR3 reads CASSYNPTNYGYTF. CDR3 sequence (DNA): TGTGCCAGCAGTTACAACCCTACTAACTATGGCTACACCTTC.

The chain employs TRBV28 and TRBJ2-2, with 11 bases aligning to TRBD2. Germline assignment: CDR1 MDHEN and CDR2 SYDVKM. This CDR3 contains 17 residues. V shed 1 base, J shed 2 bases, and the junction held 3 bases outside the gene matches. The DNA of the CDR3 is TGTGCCAGCAGTTTATATCTAGCGGGGGGAAACACCGGGGAGCTGTTTTTT. Amino acids: CASSLYLAGGNTGELFF. Variable domain in full (rest from reference TRBV28 and TRBJ2-2): DVKVTQSSRYLVKRTGEKVFLECVQDMDHENMFWYRQDPGLGLRLIYFSYDVKMKEKGDIPEGYSVSREKKERFSLILESASTNQTSMYLCASSLYLAGGNTGELFFGEGSRLTVL.

The chain joins TRBV28 to TRBJ1-5; D is uncertain. V shed 2 bases and J shed 0 bases, with 5 bases lying between them. Germline CDR1 and CDR2: MDHEN and SYDVKM. This CDR3 contains 14 residues. This CDR3 reads CASSLPYSNQPQHF. The CDR3 nucleotides read TGTGCCAGCAGTTTACCTTATAGCAATCAGCCCCAGCATTTT.

The chain links TRBV7-9 to TRBJ2-3, with D uncertain. CDR3 length: 14 residues. Germline lookup yields CDR1 SEHNR and CDR2 FQNEAQ (reference sequence). V was shortened by 3 bases and J by 6 bases, with 13 bases between the two germline ends. The CDR3 DNA sequence: TGTGCCAGCAGCTTCGACCCCCCAGCGGATACGCAGTATTTT. It translates to CASSFDPPADTQYF. The whole variable domain, filled in from reference TRBV7-9 and TRBJ2-3, reads DTGVSQNPRHKITKRGQNVTFRCDPISEHNRLYWYRQTLGQGPEFLTYFQNEAQLEKSRLLSDRFSAERPKGSFSTLEIQRTEQGDSAMYLCASSFDPPADTQYFGPGTRLTVL.

The rearrangement joins TRBV6-4 to TRBJ2-2; no definite D call. Germline V gene sequence: CDR1 MRHNA, CDR2 SNTAGT. The V and J ends lost 0 bases and 9 bases respectively, with 17 bases between them. The CDR3 consists of 16 residues. CDR3 sequence: CASSDSSRTFRRELFF. The CDR3 DNA reads as TGTGCCAGCAGTGACTCTTCCCGTACTTTCCGCAGGGAGCTGTTTTTT.

V and J are TRBV11-3 and TRBJ1-1, with D possibly being TRBD1 (6 bases). Trimming removed 0 bases at V and 1 base at J, with 9 bases between. CDR1 is SGHNT and CDR2 is YENEEA in the germline V gene. The CDR3 covers 15 residues. Here the CDR3 reads CASSLDGRGNTEAFF. CDR3 coding DNA: TGTGCCAGCAGCTTAGATGGCAGGGGGAACACTGAAGCTTTCTTT.

The chain is built from TRBV19 and TRBJ2-3, with 9 bases aligning to TRBD2. Germline CDR1 is LNHDA and CDR2 is SQIVND (reference sequence). The trim removed 1 base at V and 5 bases at J, leaving 13 bases unmatched. CDR3 length equals 18 residues. The DNA of the CDR3 is TGTGCCAGTAGTATAGCCCATGGGAGCGGGAGGAGGGAAGATACGCAGTATTTT. Translating gives CASSIAHGSGRREDTQYF.

This chain connects TRBV4-3 to TRBJ1-1, with a tentative D call TRBD1 (6 bases). CDR1 and CDR2 from the germline V gene are LGHNA and YSLEER. Trimming pared 1 base from V and 4 bases from J, leaving 13 bases between. The CDR3 is 15 amino acids. CDR3 bases: TGCGCCAGCAGCCAAGTCAACAGGGTCGCCACTGAAGCTTTCTTT. Protein product: CASSQVNRVATEAFF.

The chain carries TRBV5-1 and TRBJ2-7; 14 bases map to TRBD2. CDR1 SGHRS and CDR2 YFSETQ come from the germline V gene. The CDR3 consists of 17 residues. The ends lost 3 bases at V and 0 bases at J; junction bases unmatched: 5. The CDR3 spells CASSSGTSGGSSYEQYF. The CDR3 nucleotides read TGCGCCAGCAGCTCCGGGACTAGCGGGGGCAGCTCCTACGAGCAGTACTTC.